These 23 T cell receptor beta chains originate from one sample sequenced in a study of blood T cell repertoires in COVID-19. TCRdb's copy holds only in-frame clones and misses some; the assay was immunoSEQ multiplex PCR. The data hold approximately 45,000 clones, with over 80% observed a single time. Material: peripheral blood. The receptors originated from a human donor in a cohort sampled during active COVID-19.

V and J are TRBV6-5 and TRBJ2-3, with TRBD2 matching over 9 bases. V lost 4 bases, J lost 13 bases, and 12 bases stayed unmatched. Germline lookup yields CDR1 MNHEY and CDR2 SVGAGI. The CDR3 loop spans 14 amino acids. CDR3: CASSLAGAPFDKYF. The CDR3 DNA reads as TGTGCCAGCAGTTTAGCGGGAGCCCCGTTCGACAAGTATTTT.

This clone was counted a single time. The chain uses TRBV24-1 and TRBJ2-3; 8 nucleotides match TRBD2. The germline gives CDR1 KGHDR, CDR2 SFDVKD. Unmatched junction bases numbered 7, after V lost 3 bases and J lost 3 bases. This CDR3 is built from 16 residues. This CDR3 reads CATSDTSGGKTDTQYF. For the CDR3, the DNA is TGTGCCACCAGTGATACTAGCGGAGGGAAGACAGATACGCAGTATTTT.

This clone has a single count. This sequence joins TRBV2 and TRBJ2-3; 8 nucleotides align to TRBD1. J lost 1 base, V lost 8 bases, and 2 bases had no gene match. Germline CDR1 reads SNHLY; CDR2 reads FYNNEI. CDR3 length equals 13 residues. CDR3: CASGRGRTDTQYF. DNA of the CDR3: TGTGCCAGCGGCAGGGGGCGCACAGATACGCAGTATTTT.

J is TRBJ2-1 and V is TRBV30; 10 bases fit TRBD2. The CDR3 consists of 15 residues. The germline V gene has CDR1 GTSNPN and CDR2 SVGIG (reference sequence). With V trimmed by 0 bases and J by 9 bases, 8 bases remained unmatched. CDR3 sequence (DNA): TGTGCCTGGAGTGTAAGGGGACTAGCGCCGATTGAGCAGTTCTTC. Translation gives CAWSVRGLAPIEQFF. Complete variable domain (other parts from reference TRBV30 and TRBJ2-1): SQTIHQWPATLVQPVGSPLSLECTVEGTSNPNLYWYRQAAGRGLQLLFYSVGIGQISSEVPQNLSASRPQDRQFILSSKKLLLSDSGFYLCAWSVRGLAPIEQFFGPGTRLTVL.

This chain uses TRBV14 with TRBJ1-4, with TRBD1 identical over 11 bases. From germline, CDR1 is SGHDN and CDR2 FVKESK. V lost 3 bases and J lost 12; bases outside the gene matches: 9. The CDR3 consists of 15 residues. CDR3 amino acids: CASSHLGQGAAELFF. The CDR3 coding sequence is TGTGCCAGCAGCCATCTCGGACAGGGGGCAGCGGAACTGTTTTTT.

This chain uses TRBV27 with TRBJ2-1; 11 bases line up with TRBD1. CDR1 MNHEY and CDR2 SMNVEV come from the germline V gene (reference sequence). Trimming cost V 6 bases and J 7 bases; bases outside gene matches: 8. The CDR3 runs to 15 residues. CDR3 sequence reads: CASSPRTGGLNEQFF. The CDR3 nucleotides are TGTGCCAGCAGCCCGCGGACAGGGGGCCTAAATGAGCAGTTCTTC.

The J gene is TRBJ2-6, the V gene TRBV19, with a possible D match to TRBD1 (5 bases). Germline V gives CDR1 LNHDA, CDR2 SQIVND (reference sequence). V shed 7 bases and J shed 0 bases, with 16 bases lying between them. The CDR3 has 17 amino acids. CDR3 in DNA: TGTGCCAGTAACCAGGGCCAGGTACTCTCTGGGGCCAACGTCCTGACTTTC. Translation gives CASNQGQVLSGANVLTF.

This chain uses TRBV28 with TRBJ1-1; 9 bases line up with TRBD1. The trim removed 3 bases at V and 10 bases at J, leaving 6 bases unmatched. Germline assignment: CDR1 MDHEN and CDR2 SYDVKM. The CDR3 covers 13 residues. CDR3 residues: CASSFGQGLGAFF. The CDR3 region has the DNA TGTGCCAGCAGTTTCGGACAGGGGCTGGGAGCTTTCTTT.

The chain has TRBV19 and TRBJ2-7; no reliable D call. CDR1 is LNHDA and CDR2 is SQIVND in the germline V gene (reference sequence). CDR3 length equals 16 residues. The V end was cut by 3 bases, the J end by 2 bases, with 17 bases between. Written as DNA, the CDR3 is TGTGCCAGTAGTATGACACAAACGCACGTTACCTACGAGCAGTACTTC. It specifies CASSMTQTHVTYEQYF.

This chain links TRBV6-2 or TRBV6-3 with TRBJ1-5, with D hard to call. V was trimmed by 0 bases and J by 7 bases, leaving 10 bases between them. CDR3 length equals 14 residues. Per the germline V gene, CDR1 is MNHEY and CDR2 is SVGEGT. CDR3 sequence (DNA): TGTGCCAGCAGTTACTCGAGGTCCGGACAGCCCCAGCATTTT. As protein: CASSYSRSGQPQHF.

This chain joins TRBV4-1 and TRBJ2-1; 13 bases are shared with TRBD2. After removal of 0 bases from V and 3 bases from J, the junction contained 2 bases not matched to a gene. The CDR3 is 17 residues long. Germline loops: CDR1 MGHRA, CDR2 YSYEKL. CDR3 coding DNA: TGCGCCAGCAGCCAAGAGACTAGCGGGAGGTTCTACAATGAGCAGTTCTTC. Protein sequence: CASSQETSGRFYNEQFF.

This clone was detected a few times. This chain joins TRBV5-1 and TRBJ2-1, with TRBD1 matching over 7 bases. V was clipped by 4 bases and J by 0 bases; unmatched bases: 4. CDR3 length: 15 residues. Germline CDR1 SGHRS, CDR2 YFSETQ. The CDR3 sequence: CASSTTGRSYNEQFF. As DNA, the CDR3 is TGCGCCAGCAGCACGACAGGGCGCTCCTACAATGAGCAGTTCTTC.

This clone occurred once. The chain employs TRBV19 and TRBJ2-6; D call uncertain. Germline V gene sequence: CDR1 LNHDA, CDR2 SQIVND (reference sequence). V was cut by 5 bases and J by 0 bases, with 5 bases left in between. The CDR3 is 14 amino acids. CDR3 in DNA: TGTGCCAGTAGTTCCCTCTCTGGGGCCAACGTCCTGACTTTC. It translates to CASSSLSGANVLTF.

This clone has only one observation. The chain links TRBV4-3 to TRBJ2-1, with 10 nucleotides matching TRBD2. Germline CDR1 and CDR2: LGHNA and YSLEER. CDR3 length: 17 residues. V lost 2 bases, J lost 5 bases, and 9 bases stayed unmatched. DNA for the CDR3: TGCGCCAGCAGCCAACACCGGACTAGCGGTTCCCACAATGAGCAGTTCTTC. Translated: CASSQHRTSGSHNEQFF.

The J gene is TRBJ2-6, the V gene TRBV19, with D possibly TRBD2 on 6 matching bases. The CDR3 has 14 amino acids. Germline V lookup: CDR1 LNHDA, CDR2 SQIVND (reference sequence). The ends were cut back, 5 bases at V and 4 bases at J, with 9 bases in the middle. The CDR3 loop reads CASSRGTGANVLTF. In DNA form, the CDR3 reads TGTGCCAGTAGTCGGGGGACCGGGGCCAACGTCCTGACTTTC.

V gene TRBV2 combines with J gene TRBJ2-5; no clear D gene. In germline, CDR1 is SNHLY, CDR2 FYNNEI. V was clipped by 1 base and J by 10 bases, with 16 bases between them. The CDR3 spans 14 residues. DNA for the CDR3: TGTGCCAGCAGTGAAGTCCGGGTCTTGAGACTCCAGTACTTC. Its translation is CASSEVRVLRLQYF.

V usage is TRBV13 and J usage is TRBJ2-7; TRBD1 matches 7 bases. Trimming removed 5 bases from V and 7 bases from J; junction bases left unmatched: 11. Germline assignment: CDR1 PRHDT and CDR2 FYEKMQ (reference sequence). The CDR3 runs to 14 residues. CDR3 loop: CASSRWDRGSEQYF. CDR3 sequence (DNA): TGTGCCAGCAGCAGATGGGACAGAGGATCAGAGCAGTACTTC.

CDR3: CASSQGGTSRTDTQYF. The CDR3 coding sequence is TGCGCCAGCAGCCAAGGAGGGACTAGCAGAACAGATACGCAGTATTTT. This chain joins TRBV4-1 and TRBJ2-3, with 9 bases matching TRBD2. Germline trimming cut 1 base from V and 3 bases from J; bases unmatched to any gene: 5. Germline CDR1 MGHRA, CDR2 YSYEKL. There are 16 residues in the CDR3.

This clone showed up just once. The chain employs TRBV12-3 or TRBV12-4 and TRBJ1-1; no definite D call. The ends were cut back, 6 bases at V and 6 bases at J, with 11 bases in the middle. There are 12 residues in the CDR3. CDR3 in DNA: TGTGCCAGCAGCCAGCCGGGGTCTGAAGCTTTCTTT. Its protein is CASSQPGSEAFF.

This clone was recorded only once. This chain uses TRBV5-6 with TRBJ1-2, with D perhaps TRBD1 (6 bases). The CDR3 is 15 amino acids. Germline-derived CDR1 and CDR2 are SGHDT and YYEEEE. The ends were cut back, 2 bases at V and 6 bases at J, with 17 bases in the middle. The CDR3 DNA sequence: TGTGCCAGCAGCTTCCCTCAGGTACAGGGTGATGGCTACACCTTC. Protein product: CASSFPQVQGDGYTF.

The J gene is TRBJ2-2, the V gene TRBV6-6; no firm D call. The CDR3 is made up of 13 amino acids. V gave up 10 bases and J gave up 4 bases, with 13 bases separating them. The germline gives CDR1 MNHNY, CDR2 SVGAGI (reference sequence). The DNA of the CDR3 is TGTGCCACCGAAAGAAGCGCCACCGGGGAGCTGTTTTTT. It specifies CATERSATGELFF.

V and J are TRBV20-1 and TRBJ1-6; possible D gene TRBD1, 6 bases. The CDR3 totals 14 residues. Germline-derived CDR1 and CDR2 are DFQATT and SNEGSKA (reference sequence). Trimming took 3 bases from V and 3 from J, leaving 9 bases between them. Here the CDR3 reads CSASRQVYNSPLHF. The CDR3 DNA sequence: TGCAGTGCTAGTAGACAGGTCTATAATTCACCCCTCCACTTT.

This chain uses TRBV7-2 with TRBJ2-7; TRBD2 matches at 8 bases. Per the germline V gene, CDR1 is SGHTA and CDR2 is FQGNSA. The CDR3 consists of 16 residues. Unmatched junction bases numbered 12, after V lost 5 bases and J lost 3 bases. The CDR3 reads CASSQAASGSIYEQYF. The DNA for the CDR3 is TGTGCCAGCAGCCAGGCCGCGAGCGGGAGCATCTACGAGCAGTACTTC.